These 14 T cell receptor beta chains originate from one sample sequenced in a study of CD4+ T cells in melanoma. Using immunoSEQ multiplex PCR, the repertoire was profiled, and TCRdb retains in-frame clones only, with some absent. Among over 100,000 clones listed, around 92% were seen once. Input material: peripheral blood. These receptors were collected from a human donor with melanoma.

CDR3 sequence reads: CASSSTGSSYGYTF. Here the CDR3 DNA reads TGTGCCAGCAGTTCGACAGGGTCGTCTTATGGCTACACCTTC. This sequence joins TRBV2 and TRBJ1-2; 7 bases fit TRBD1. The germline V gene encodes CDR1 SNHLY and CDR2 FYNNEI. The V gene end was trimmed by 5 bases and the J gene end by 5 bases; junction bases not matched to a gene: 8. There are 14 residues in the CDR3.

The chain combines TRBV5-6 with TRBJ1-3; TRBD1 might be the D (6 bases). Trimming cost V 4 bases and J 2 bases, with 10 bases left between them. From germline, CDR1 is SGHDT and CDR2 YYEEEE. This CDR3 region has 14 residues. The CDR3 DNA is TGTGCCAGCAGCCCAGGGGCTACTGGAAACACCATATATTTT. This gives the protein CASSPGATGNTIYF.

The CDR3 DNA is TGTGCCTGGAGCCCCCTCCGGGTCTTCGATTCACCCCTCCACTTT. Protein sequence: CAWSPLRVFDSPLHF. The J gene is TRBJ1-6, the V gene TRBV30; no firm D call. Germline V gene data show CDR1 as GTSNPN and CDR2 as SVGIG (reference sequence). V lost 3 bases, J lost 8 bases, and 17 bases lay in between. This CDR3 comprises 15 residues.

Concerning this clone itself: The junction differs from germline at one of its ends, possibly a read error. The chain uses TRBV4-1 and TRBJ2-1; the match to TRBD2 covers 8 bases. The CDR3 loop spans 13 amino acids. The germline V gene encodes CDR1 MGHRA and CDR2 YSYEKL. Here the CDR3 reads CASSQEASGGGIF. CDR3 sequence (DNA): TGCGCCAGCAGCCAAGAGGCCAGCGGGGGTGGAATCTTC.

This clone was observed a single time. J is TRBJ2-7 and V is TRBV5-1; the D call may be TRBD1 or TRBD2 (5 bases each). This CDR3 contains 16 residues. Trimming left V 3 bases short and J 5 bases short, with 21 bases between. Germline V CDR1 and CDR2: SGHRS, YFSETQ. The CDR3 bases are TGCGCCAGCAGCTCGGGGACCCTAGGGAACATCCACGAGCAGTACTTC. It encodes CASSSGTLGNIHEQYF.

The chain recombines TRBV25-1 with TRBJ2-2; unclear D gene. CDR1 is MGHDK and CDR2 is SYGVNS in the germline V gene. V was trimmed by 3 bases and J by 3 bases, leaving 8 bases between them. The CDR3 length is 14 residues. This CDR3 is CASSEYPDTGELFF. The CDR3 bases are TGTGCCAGCAGTGAGTACCCGGACACCGGGGAGCTGTTTTTT.

The chain recombines TRBV5-4 with TRBJ2-1; D may be TRBD1 or TRBD2 (5 bases each). CDR3 length: 12 residues. CDR1 is SGHNT, CDR2 YYREEE, per germline (reference sequence). V was cut by 0 bases and J by 14 bases, with 12 bases left in between. This CDR3 is CASSLVRDAEFF. The CDR3 DNA sequence: TGTGCCAGCAGCTTGGTTCGGGACGCCGAGTTCTTC. Variable domain in full (rest from reference TRBV5-4 and TRBJ2-1): ETGVTQSPTHLIKTRGQQVTLRCSSQSGHNTVSWYQQALGQGPQFIFQYYREEENGRGNFPPRFSGLQFPNYSSELNVNALELDDSALYLCASSLVRDAEFFGPGTRLTVL.

The V and J genes are TRBV19 and TRBJ2-7, with a possible D match to TRBD1 (6 bases). V lost 4 bases to trimming and J lost 0 bases, with 16 bases between them. Germline CDR1 and CDR2: LNHDA and SQIVND (reference sequence). This CDR3 is built from 16 residues. The CDR3 nucleotides are TGTGCCAGTAGTACCCCCCCGTTACAGGGCTCCTACGAGCAGTACTTC. This gives the protein CASSTPPLQGSYEQYF. The full variable domain, in which reference TRBV19 and TRBJ2-7 provide the parts outside the CDR3, is DGGITQSPKYLFRKEGQNVTLSCEQNLNHDAMYWYRQDPGQGLRLIYYSQIVNDFQKGDIAEGYSVSREKKESFPLTVTSAQKNPTAFYLCASSTPPLQGSYEQYFGPGTRLTVT.

This chain links TRBV2 with TRBJ2-5, with no clear D. In germline, CDR1 is SNHLY, CDR2 FYNNEI. The V and J ends lost 2 bases and 7 bases respectively, with 2 bases between them. This CDR3 region has 10 residues. The CDR3 loop is CASSERTQYF. CDR3 sequence (DNA): TGTGCCAGCAGTGAAAGGACCCAGTACTTC.

The V and J genes are TRBV30 and TRBJ1-6, with a possible D match to TRBD1 (5 bases). CDR1 and CDR2 from the germline V gene are GTSNPN and SVGIG (reference sequence). The CDR3 covers 14 residues. Trimming removed 2 bases from V and 7 bases from J, with 12 bases in between. The CDR3 coding sequence is TGTGCCTGGAGTCGGGGGTACCCGAATTCACCCCTCCACTTT. Translating gives CAWSRGYPNSPLHF.

The CDR3 here is CASSPGGLSGNTIYF. In nucleotides, the CDR3 is TGTGCCAGCTCACCAGGCGGACTCTCTGGAAACACCATATATTTT. The rearrangement joins TRBV18 to TRBJ1-3; D not certain. The V and J ends lost 2 bases and 0 bases respectively, with 8 bases between them. The germline CDR1 and CDR2 sequences are KGHSH and LQKENI. The CDR3 sequence is 15 residues long.

This clone was found once. The rearrangement uses TRBV5-4 and TRBJ2-5; D gene unclear. Looked up from germline, CDR1 is SGHNT and CDR2 is YYREEE (reference sequence). This CDR3 spans 15 amino acids. Trimming cost V 0 bases and J 2 bases, with 11 bases left between them. The CDR3 region is CASSLAKGSQETQYF. In DNA, the CDR3 is TGTGCCAGCAGCTTGGCCAAAGGTTCTCAAGAGACCCAGTACTTC.

The chain is built from TRBV28 and TRBJ1-2; D perhaps matches TRBD1 (6 bases). CDR3 length equals 15 residues. CDR1 and CDR2 (germline): MDHEN, SYDVKM. Trimming took off 5 bases at V and 2 bases at J, with 15 bases between the two ends. The CDR3 spells CASSTYRGANYGYTF. CDR3 bases: TGTGCCAGCAGTACATATCGGGGGGCGAACTATGGCTACACCTTC.

Remarks on this clone: At one of its ends the junction is not consistent with the germline gene, which may arise from a read error. The chain links TRBV5-1 to TRBJ2-3; 8 nucleotides line up with TRBD2. This CDR3 is 15 amino acids long. Germline CDR1 is SGHRS and CDR2 is YFSETQ. The CDR3, as DNA: TGCGCCAGCAGTTTGGAGACGGGAGGGCCAGATACGCAGTATTTT. Its protein product is CASSLETGGPDTQYF. Combining the CDR3 with reference TRBV5-1 and TRBJ2-3 gives the whole variable domain KAGVTQTPRYLIKTRGQQVTLSCSPISGHRSVSWYQQTPGQGLQFLFEYFSETQRNKGNFPGRFSGRQFSNSRSEMNVSTLELGDSALYLCASSLETGGPDTQYFGPGTRLTVL.